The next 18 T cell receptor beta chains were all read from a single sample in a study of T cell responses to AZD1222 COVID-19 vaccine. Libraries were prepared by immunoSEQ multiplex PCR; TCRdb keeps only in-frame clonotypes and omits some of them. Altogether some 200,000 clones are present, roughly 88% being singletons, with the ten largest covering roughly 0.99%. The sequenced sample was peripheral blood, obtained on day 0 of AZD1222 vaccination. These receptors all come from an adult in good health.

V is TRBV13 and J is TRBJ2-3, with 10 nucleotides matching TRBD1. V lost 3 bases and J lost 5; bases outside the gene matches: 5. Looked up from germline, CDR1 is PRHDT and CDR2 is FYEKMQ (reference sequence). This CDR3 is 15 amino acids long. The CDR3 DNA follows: TGTGCCAGCAGCTTCCGGGACAGGGGCGGAGATACGCAGTATTTT. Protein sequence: CASSFRDRGGDTQYF.

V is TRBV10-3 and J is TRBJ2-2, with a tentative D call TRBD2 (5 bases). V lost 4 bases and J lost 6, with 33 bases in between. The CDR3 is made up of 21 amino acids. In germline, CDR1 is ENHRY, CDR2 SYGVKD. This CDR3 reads CAISVTRTGPRQKLSAGELFF. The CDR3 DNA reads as TGTGCCATCAGTGTAACTAGAACCGGGCCTAGGCAGAAATTATCTGCCGGGGAGCTGTTTTTT.

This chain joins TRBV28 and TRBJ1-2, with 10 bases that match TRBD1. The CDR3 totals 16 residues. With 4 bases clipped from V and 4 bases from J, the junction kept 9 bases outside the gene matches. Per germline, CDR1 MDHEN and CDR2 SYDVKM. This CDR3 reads CASSSVFDRGLYGYTF. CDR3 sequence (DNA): TGTGCCAGCAGTTCAGTGTTCGACAGGGGGCTCTATGGCTACACCTTC.

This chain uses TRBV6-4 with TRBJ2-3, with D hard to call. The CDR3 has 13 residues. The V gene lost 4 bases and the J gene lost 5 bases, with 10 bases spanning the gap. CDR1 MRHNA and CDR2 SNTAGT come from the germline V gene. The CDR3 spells CASSGRTEDTQYF. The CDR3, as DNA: TGTGCCAGCAGTGGACGGACGGAAGATACGCAGTATTTT.

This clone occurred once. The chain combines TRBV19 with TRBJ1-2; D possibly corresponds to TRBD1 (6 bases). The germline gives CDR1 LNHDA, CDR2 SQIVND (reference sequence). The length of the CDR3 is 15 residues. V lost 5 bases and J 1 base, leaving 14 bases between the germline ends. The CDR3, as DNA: TGTGCCAGTAGTCCGAGGCGACAGGATAACTATGGCTACACCTTC. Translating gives CASSPRRQDNYGYTF.

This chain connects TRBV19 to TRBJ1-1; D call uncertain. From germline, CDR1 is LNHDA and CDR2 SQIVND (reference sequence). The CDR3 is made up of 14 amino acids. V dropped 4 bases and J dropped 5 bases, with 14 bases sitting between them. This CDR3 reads CASSTTFFGTEAFF. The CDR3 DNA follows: TGTGCCAGTAGTACTACCTTTTTTGGGACTGAAGCTTTCTTT.

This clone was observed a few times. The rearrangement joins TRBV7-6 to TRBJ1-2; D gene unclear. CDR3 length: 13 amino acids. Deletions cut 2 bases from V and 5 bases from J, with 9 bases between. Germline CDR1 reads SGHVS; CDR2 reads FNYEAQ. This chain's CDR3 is CASSLWAEYGYTF. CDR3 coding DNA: TGTGCCAGCAGCTTATGGGCAGAGTATGGCTACACCTTC.

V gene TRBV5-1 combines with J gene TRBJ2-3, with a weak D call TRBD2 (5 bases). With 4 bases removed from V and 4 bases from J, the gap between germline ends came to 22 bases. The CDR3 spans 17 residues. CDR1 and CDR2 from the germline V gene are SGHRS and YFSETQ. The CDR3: CASSPDGAESNPDTQYF. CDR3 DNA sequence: TGCGCCAGCAGCCCGGATGGAGCGGAATCGAACCCAGATACGCAGTATTTT.

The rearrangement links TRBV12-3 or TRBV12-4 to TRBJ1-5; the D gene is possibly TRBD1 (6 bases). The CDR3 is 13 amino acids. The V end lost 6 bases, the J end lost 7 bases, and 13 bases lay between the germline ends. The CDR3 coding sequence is TGTGCCAGCAGGTCCGGGACACGCCAGCCCCAGCATTTT. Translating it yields CASRSGTRQPQHF.

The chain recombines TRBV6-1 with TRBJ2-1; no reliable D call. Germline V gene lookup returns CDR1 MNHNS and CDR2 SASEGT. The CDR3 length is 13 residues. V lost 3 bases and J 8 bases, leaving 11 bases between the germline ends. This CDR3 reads CASSEWVTDEQFF. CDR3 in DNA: TGTGCCAGCAGTGAGTGGGTAACCGATGAGCAGTTCTTC.

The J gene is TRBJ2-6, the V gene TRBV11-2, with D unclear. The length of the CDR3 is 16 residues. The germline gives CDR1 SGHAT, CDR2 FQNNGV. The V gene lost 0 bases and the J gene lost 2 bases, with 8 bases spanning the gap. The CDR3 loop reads CASSLDRFAGANVLTF. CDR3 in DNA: TGTGCCAGCAGCTTAGACAGGTTCGCTGGGGCCAACGTCCTGACTTTC.

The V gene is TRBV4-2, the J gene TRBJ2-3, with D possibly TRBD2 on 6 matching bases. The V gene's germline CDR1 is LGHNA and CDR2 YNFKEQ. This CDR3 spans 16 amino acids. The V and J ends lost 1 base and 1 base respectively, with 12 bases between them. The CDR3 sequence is CASSQGGRGRTDTQYF. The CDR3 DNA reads TGTGCCAGCAGCCAAGGAGGGCGGGGCCGCACAGATACGCAGTATTTT.

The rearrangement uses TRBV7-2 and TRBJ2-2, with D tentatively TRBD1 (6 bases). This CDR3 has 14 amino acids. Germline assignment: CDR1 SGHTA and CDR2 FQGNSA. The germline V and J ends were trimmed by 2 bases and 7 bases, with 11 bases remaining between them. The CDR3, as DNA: TGTGCCAGCAGCTTACAGGGGACGGACGGGGAGCTGTTTTTT. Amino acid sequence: CASSLQGTDGELFF.

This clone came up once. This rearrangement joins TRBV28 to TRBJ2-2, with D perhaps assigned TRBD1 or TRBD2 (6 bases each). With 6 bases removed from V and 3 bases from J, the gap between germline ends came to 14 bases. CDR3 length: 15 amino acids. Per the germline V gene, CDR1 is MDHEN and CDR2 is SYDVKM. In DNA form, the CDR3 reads TGTGCCAGCAGCCAGACTCGGGGGCACACCGGGGAGCTGTTTTTT. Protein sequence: CASSQTRGHTGELFF.

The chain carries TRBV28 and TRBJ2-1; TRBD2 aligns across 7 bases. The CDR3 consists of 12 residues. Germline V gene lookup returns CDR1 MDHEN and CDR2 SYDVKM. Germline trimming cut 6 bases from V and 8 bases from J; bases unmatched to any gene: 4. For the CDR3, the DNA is TGTGCCAGCAGCCGACTAGCAGATGAGCAGTTCTTC. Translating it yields CASSRLADEQFF.

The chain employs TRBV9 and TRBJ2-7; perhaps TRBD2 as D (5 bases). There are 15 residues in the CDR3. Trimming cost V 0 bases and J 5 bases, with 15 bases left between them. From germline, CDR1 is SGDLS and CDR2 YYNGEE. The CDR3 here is CASSVAEGVRDEQYF. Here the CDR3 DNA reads TGTGCCAGCAGCGTAGCAGAGGGAGTAAGAGACGAGCAGTACTTC.

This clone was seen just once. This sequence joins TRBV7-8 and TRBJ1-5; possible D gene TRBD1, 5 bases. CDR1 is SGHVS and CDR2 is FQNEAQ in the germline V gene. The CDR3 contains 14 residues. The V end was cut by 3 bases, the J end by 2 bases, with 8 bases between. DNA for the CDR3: TGTGCCAGCAGCTTGTGGGACGGCAATCAGCCCCAGCATTTT. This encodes CASSLWDGNQPQHF.

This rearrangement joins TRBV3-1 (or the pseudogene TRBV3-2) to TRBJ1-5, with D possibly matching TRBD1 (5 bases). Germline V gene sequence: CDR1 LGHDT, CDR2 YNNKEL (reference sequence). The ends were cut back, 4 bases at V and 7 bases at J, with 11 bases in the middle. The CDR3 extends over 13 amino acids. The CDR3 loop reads CASSPWGDQPQHF. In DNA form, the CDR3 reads TGTGCCAGCAGCCCCTGGGGGGACCAGCCCCAGCATTTT.